This entry lists 10 T cell receptor beta chains sequenced from one sample in a study of T cell repertoires in cytomegalovirus infection. Their antigen targets remain unknown. In TCRdb, the reads were re-called with MiXCR into one record per CDR3 protein. Of tens of thousands of distinct CDR3 sequences detected, more than 15% appear once; the ten largest clones hold roughly two thirds. This sample comprised CD8+ T cells from cultured PBMCs, obtained from culture after CMV antigen stimulation. All receptors derive from a human donor in good health (CMV status not recorded). Some clones in this sample may be carry-over from other donors' samples.

V is TRBV27 and J is TRBJ1-1, with TRBD1 matching 10 bases. Trimming took 7 bases from V and 1 from J; bases not matched to a gene: 6. The CDR3 spans 15 residues. Germline V gene sequence: CDR1 MNHEY, CDR2 SMNVEV (reference sequence). CDR3 nucleotides: TGTGCCAGCAAACCCAGGGACAGGGGGAACACTGAAGCTTTCTTT. This gives the protein CASKPRDRGNTEAFF.

This clonotype was seen once. V is TRBV9 and J is TRBJ2-1, with 7 bases aligning to TRBD2. V gave up 4 bases and J gave up 1 base; unmatched junction bases: 2. CDR1 and CDR2 (germline): SGDLS, YYNGEE. This CDR3 is 14 amino acids long. CDR3 amino acids: CASSPAGSYNEQFF. The DNA for the CDR3 is TGTGCCAGCAGCCCAGCGGGGTCCTACAATGAGCAGTTCTTC.

This clonotype was detected a few times. The gene calls are TRBV12-3 or TRBV12-4 and TRBJ1-5, with TRBD1 identical over 7 bases. This CDR3 is built from 15 residues. The V gene end was trimmed by 5 bases and the J gene end by 6 bases; junction bases not matched to a gene: 10. The CDR3 nucleotides read TGTGCCAGCAGTCCCGACAGGGAGGAACGTCAGCCCCAGCATTTT. It is translated as CASSPDREERQPQHF.

This clonotype was counted only a few times. The chain has TRBV14 and TRBJ1-2; D might be TRBD1 (5 bases). The germline gives CDR1 SGHDN, CDR2 FVKESK. The CDR3 runs to 14 residues. Trimming took 0 bases from V and 4 from J, leaving 9 bases between them. CDR3 sequence (DNA): TGTGCCAGCAGCCAAGATGGGGACGGCTATGGCTACACCTTC. Encoded protein: CASSQDGDGYGYTF. The complete variable domain, with remaining parts taken from reference TRBV14 and TRBJ1-2, reads EAGVTQFPSHSVIEKGQTVTLRCDPISGHDNLYWYRRVMGKEIKFLLHFVKESKQDESGMPNNRFLAERTGGTYSTLKVQPAELEDSGVYFCASSQDGDGYGYTFGSGTRLTVV.

This chain connects TRBV27 to TRBJ2-1; 7 bases are shared with TRBD2. This CDR3 has 14 residues. Per germline, CDR1 MNHEY and CDR2 SMNVEV (reference sequence). The junction had 3 bases not matched to a gene; V was cut back by 4 bases and J by 3 bases. The CDR3 bases are TGTGCCAGCAGTTCACGGACTAGCTACAATGAGCAGTTCTTC. Protein: CASSSRTSYNEQFF.

This clonotype has a handful of counts. This chain links TRBV29-1 with TRBJ2-5; D ambiguous. Germline CDR1 is SQVTM and CDR2 is ANQGSEA. V shed 1 base and J shed 1 base, with 13 bases lying between them. This CDR3 has 15 amino acids. The CDR3 loop is CSVEGVLDSQETQYF. CDR3 DNA sequence: TGCAGCGTTGAAGGAGTTCTTGATTCCCAAGAGACCCAGTACTTC.

In its sample, this clonotype was seen a few times. The chain uses TRBV20-1 and TRBJ1-3; D is unclear. Germline V lookup: CDR1 DFQATT, CDR2 SNEGSKA (reference sequence). Trimming took 5 bases from V and 0 from J, leaving 8 bases between them. This CDR3 contains 13 residues. CDR3 nucleotide sequence: TGCAGTGCTTGGCCCCACTCTGGAAACACCATATATTTT. As protein: CSAWPHSGNTIYF.

This clonotype was observed a few times. The chain joins TRBV12-3 or TRBV12-4 to TRBJ1-5, with 8 bases identical to TRBD1. The length of the CDR3 is 14 residues. The V segment lost 7 bases and the J segment 7 bases; nucleotides outside the gene matches: 9. This chain's CDR3 is CASTSGQGGQPQHF. CDR3 sequence (DNA): TGTGCCAGCACCTCCGGACAGGGAGGGCAGCCCCAGCATTTT.

The rearrangement links TRBV6-5 to TRBJ2-3, with D possibly matching TRBD2 (6 bases). The CDR3 runs 16 residues. Germline V gives CDR1 MNHEY, CDR2 SVGAGI. Between the trimmed V and J ends, which lost 2 bases and 0 bases, there was a span of 12 bases. CDR3 in amino acids: CASSYLSGGSTDTQYF. The CDR3 region has the DNA TGTGCCAGCAGTTACCTCAGCGGAGGGAGCACAGATACGCAGTATTTT.

This rearrangement joins TRBV7-9 to TRBJ2-1, with D unresolved. The CDR3 totals 12 residues. Germline CDR1 and CDR2: SEHNR and FQNEAQ (reference sequence). V dropped 4 bases and J dropped 4 bases, with 5 bases sitting between them. As DNA, the CDR3 is TGTGCCAGCAGCTCGGAGTACAATGAGCAGTTCTTC. As protein: CASSSEYNEQFF.